This TCR beta chain comes out of a study of blood T cells in healthy people across ages (dated by TCRdb to about 2015). About the investigation overall: In model experiments, roughly one uniquely barcoded TCR beta cDNA molecule per two T cells was captured by template switching. To track age-related changes in TCR beta repertoire diversity, the study relied on deep sequencing normalized with unique cDNA molecular identifiers. Donors were grouped into four age groups: young (average approximately 15 years), middle-aged (around 39), aged (around 60) and long-lived (around 82). Donors of different ages were randomly distributed across sequencing lanes to avoid experimental bias. For two donors (one aged 18 to 30 and one aged 80 or older), the study analyzed two additional independent replicas of 1 million unique cDNA reads from the same blood draw.

Libraries were built with 5' RACE. Sequencing was carried out with an Illumina HiSeq 2500. A second PCR of roughly 7 to 12 cycles was run with a J-beta primer mix and a sample-barcoded 5' primer. A unique molecular identifier was introduced onto each TCR beta cDNA molecule by a template-switch 5' adaptor carrying 12 random nucleotides. Each sample yielded at least 3 million CDR3-containing paired-end reads. First-strand cDNA was synthesized from all RNA with the Mint cDNA synthesis kit, primed by a TRBC-specific oligonucleotide. All cDNA was treated with uracil-DNA glycosylase and then went through a first 18-cycle PCR with the universal primers M1SS and BC2_uni_R. In the source study's methods: For normalization, 1 million high-quality reads, each with a distinct molecular identifier, were randomly selected from each sample. Instead of being binned into consensus sequences, reads with shared molecular identifiers were discarded. MiTCR, with a Q25 quality threshold and the strictest error-elimination algorithm, was used for CDR3 identification, clonotype clustering and error correction. A nonparametric unseen species model using Euler transformation provided a lower-bound estimate of total TCR beta diversity. TCRdb applied fastp at Q25 and MiXCR to the public reads, then kept only in-frame beta chains. Every distinct CDR3 protein forms one entry, paired with its most common genes and DNA. V and J calls and clone size were set by TCRdb, not the authors. The sample records about 1,000,000 distinct CDR3 sequences, 35% to 50% of which are singletons. Under 20% of the sample lies in the top ten.

What the study reported, not specific to this receptor: Bulk unsorted PBMC profiling prevented conclusive comparison of naive and antigen-experienced compartments. The long-lived group showed more naive CD4+ T cells, fewer expanded clones and increased TCR diversity than the aged group, suggesting age selection. Observed TCR beta diversity per million T cells fell roughly linearly with age, and a significant reduction was already apparent by age around 36. Estimates of total diversity from one million sequenced T cells were regarded as lower bounds and underestimates. The CMV infection status of donors was not known, potentially confounding age-related changes in expanded clonotypes. Observed TCR beta diversity correlated strongly with the percentage of naive T cells measured by flow cytometry.

The roughly 39 donors, aged roughly 6 to 95 years, were systemically healthy Caucasian individuals from Russia. About 10 milliliters of peripheral blood were collected from each donor into EDTA-treated Vacutainer tubes. PBMCs were isolated by Ficoll-Paque density-gradient centrifugation, with at least 6 million obtained per sample. Trizol reagent was used to extract total RNA from the PBMCs, yielding at least 6 micrograms per sample. Naive CD45RAhigh/CD27high T cell percentages were measured by flow cytometry on a PBMC aliquot from every donor. Turning to this clonotype: It lacks a known antigen. Base qualities were left out, and no much larger clone turns up one base away.

The CDR3 holds 18 amino acids from the cysteine to the phenylalanine. Only the CDR3 part of the read is kept: 54 bases, read in frame from the first base. Germline trimming amounts to 5 bases on V and 0 bases on J, with 11 as the count of junction bases outside the gene matches. The TCR originated in an older woman in good health. The source material was blood. Recombination connected TRBV12-3 or TRBV12-4 to TRBJ2-3, with TRBD2 matching 10 junction bases. Here is the DNA: TGTGCCAGCAGTCTCCGGGCTAGCGGGAGTCCCAGCACAGATACGCAGTATTTT. Translated, it reads CASSLRASGSPSTDTQYF.